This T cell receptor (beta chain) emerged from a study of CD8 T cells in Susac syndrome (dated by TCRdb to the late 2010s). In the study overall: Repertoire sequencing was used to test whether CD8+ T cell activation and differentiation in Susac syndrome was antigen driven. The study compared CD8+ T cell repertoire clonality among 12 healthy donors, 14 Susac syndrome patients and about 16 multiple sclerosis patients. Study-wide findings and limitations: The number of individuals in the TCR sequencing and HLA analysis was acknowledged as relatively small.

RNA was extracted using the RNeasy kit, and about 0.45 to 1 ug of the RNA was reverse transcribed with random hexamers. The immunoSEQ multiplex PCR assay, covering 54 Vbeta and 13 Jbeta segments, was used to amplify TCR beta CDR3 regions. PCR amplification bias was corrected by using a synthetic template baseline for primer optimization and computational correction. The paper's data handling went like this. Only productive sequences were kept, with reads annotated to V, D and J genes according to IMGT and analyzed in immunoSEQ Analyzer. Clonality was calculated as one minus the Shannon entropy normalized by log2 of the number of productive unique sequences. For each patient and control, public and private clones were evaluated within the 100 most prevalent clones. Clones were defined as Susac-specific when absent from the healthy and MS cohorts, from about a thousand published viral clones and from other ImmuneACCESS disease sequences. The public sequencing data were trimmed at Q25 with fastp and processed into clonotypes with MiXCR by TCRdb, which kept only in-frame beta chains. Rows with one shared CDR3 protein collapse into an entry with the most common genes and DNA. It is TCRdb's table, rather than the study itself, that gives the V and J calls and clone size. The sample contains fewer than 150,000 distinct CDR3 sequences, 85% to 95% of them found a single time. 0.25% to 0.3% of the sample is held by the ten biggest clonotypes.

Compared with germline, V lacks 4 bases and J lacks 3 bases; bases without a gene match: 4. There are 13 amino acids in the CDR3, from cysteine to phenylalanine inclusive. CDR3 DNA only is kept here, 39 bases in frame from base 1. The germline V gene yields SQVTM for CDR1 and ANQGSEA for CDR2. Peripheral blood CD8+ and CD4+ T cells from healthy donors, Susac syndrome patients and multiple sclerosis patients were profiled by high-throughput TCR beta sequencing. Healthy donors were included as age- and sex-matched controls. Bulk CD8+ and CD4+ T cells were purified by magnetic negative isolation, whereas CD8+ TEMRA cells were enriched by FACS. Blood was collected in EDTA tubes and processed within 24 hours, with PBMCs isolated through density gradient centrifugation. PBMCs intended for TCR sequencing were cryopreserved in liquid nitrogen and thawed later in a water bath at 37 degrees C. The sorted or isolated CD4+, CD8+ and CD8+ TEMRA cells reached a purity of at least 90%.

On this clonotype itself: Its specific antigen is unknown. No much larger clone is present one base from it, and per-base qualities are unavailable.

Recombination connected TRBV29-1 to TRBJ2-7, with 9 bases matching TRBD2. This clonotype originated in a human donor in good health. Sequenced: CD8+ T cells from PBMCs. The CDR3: CSVGLREGYEQYF. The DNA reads TGCAGCGTTGGCTTGCGGGAGGGCTACGAGCAGTACTTC.